This is a list of T cell receptor beta chains from one sample in a study of T cells in Graves' hyperthyroidism and ophthalmopathy. One entry per CDR3 protein, called by TCRdb with MiXCR from the multiplex PCR reads. Of around 190,000 distinct CDR3 sequences in the sample, 15% to 20% were seen once. The sample was blood. These receptors were collected from a woman aged 50 to 60 with Graves' hyperthyroidism. The CDR3 runs from the conserved cysteine through the conserved F or W. A D gene is named only where the DNA matches it firmly. Size is stated for part of the rows, as once, few or many counts, or as a class when the clone is expanded.

many	TRBJ2-3	TRBV5-1	-	CATTDGLTDTQYF	TGCGCCACCACCGACGGTCTCACAGATACGCAGTATTTT
many	TRBJ1-6	TRBV28	-	CASSPPSRALHF	TGTGCCAGCAGTCCCCCTTCTAGAGCCCTCCACTTT
many	TRBJ2-1	TRBV14	-	CASSPRTNNEQFF	TGTGCCAGCAGCCCCCGGACTAACAATGAGCAGTTCTTC
many	TRBJ1-4	TRBV27	-	CASSRRVNEKLFF	TGTGCCAGCTCGAGGCGGGTAAATGAAAAACTGTTTTTT
many	TRBJ2-2	TRBV12-3/TRBV12-4	TRBD2	CASSLLAGLNTGELFF	TGTGCCAGCAGTTTACTAGCGGGGTTGAACACCGGGGAGCTGTTTTTT
many	TRBJ2-7	TRBV12-3/TRBV12-4	TRBD2	CASSLAQSGGDEQYF	TGTGCCAGCAGTTTAGCGCAAAGCGGGGGGGACGAGCAGTACTTC
many	TRBJ1-3	TRBV12-3/TRBV12-4	-	CASTHGNTIYF	TGTGCCAGCACTCATGGAAACACCATATATTTT
many	TRBJ1-2	TRBV3-1	TRBD1	CASSSTGAYYGYTF	TGTGCCAGCAGTTCGACAGGGGCTTACTATGGCTACACCTTC
many	TRBJ1-5	TRBV27	-	CASSFRGRVGSNQPQHF	TGTGCCAGCAGTTTCAGGGGCAGGGTGGGTAGCAATCAGCCCCAGCATTTT
many	TRBJ1-1	TRBV2	-	CASSRLGNTEAFF	TGTGCCAGCAGTCGCCTGGGGAACACTGAAGCTTTCTTT
-	TRBJ2-6	TRBV24-1	-	CATSDPRGWANVLTF	TGTGCCACCAGTGACCCCAGGGGCTGGGCCAACGTCCTGACTTTC
many	TRBJ1-6	TRBV9	-	CASSAATGFGSPLHF	TGTGCCAGCAGCGCAGCGACAGGATTTGGTTCACCCCTCCACTTT
many	TRBJ1-5	TRBV6-2/TRBV6-3	-	CASSPQILSNQPQHF	TGTGCCAGCAGCCCACAGATTTTAAGCAATCAGCCCCAGCATTTT
many	TRBJ1-1	TRBV11-2	TRBD1	CASSQDRGRVSEAFF	TGTGCCAGCAGCCAGGACAGGGGGCGCGTCTCTGAAGCTTTCTTT
many	TRBJ2-7	TRBV19	TRBD2	CASSITSGGETYEQYF	TGTGCCAGTAGTATAACTAGCGGGGGAGAAACCTACGAGCAGTACTTC
few	TRBJ2-1	TRBV6-1	-	CASMVLNEQFF	TGTGCCAGCATGGTGCTCAATGAGCAGTTCTTC
many	TRBJ1-2	TRBV19	TRBD1	CASSAWTGSGYTF	TGTGCCAGTAGTGCATGGACAGGGTCTGGCTACACCTTC
many	TRBJ2-2	TRBV28	-	CASSFSSRVLAGLFF	TGTGCCAGCAGTTTTTCCTCCAGGGTATTGGCGGGGCTGTTTTTT
-	TRBJ2-7	TRBV4-2	-	CASSQGPLGEQRGEQYF	TGTGCCAGCAGCCAAGGCCCACTAGGGGAGCAACGGGGCGAGCAGTACTTC
many	TRBJ1-1	TRBV29-1	-	CSVSTNTEAFF	TGCAGCGTTTCGACCAACACTGAAGCTTTCTTT
few	TRBJ1-1	TRBV6-1	-	CASRTGRTLERDTEAFF	TGTGCCAGCAGAACCGGGAGGACCCTCGAAAGGGACACTGAAGCTTTCTTT
-	TRBJ2-7	TRBV5-1	-	CASSLAQGEGYEQYF	TGCGCCAGCAGCTTGGCCCAGGGGGAGGGGTACGAGCAGTACTTC
-	TRBJ1-2	TRBV18	-	CASSGSLRDGCTF	TGTGCCAGCTCGGGAAGCCTCAGGGATGGCTGCACCTTC
many	TRBJ1-1	TRBV5-1	-	CASSPNEGEAFF	TGCGCCAGCAGCCCTAACGAGGGGGAAGCTTTCTTT
many	TRBJ1-1	TRBV2	-	CASFRGGRGNTEAFF	TGTGCCAGTTTCCGGGGGGGGCGAGGGAACACTGAAGCTTTCTTT
-	TRBJ1-2	TRBV3-1	-	CASSQDFFSDISGYTF	TGTGCCAGCAGCCAAGATTTTTTTAGCGACATCAGTGGCTACACCTTC
few	TRBJ1-2	TRBV5-1	TRBD1	CASSSYVQGSGYTF	TGCGCCAGCAGCTCGTATGTACAGGGGAGCGGCTACACCTTC
many	TRBJ2-6	TRBV11-2	-	CASSLGGRGANVLTF	TGTGCCAGCAGCTTAGGGGGTAGAGGGGCCAACGTCCTGACTTTC
many	TRBJ2-1	TRBV28	-	CASVGAGLRVNEQFF	TGTGCCAGCGTCGGGGCCGGCCTTAGAGTCAATGAGCAGTTCTTC
many	TRBJ2-1	TRBV24-1	TRBD2	CATSDFSGGARDEQFF	TGTGCCACCAGTGATTTCAGCGGGGGGGCCCGGGATGAGCAGTTCTTC
many	TRBJ2-7	TRBV15	-	CATSRDLTYYEQYF	TGTGCCACCAGCAGAGATTTAACTTATTACGAGCAGTACTTC
many	TRBJ2-3	TRBV6-2/TRBV6-3	-	CASIPDGRDTQYF	TGTGCCAGCATTCCCGACGGGAGAGATACGCAGTATTTT
-	TRBJ2-2	TRBV6-2/TRBV6-3	-	CASSYAASYTGELFF	TGTGCCAGCAGTTACGCGGCGTCGTACACCGGGGAGCTGTTTTTT
many	TRBJ1-5	TRBV2	-	CASSESGSVQPQHF	TGTGCCAGCAGTGAAAGCGGCAGTGTGCAGCCCCAGCATTTT
many	TRBJ1-5	TRBV6-1	-	CASRKQGQPQHF	TGTGCCAGCAGAAAACAGGGCCAGCCCCAGCATTTT
many	TRBJ2-7	TRBV6-5	TRBD1	CASSYSGTGSSYEQYF	TGTGCCAGCAGTTACTCCGGGACAGGATCCTCCTACGAGCAGTACTTC
few	TRBJ1-2	TRBV20-1	-	CSATTRVPGGYTF	TGCAGTGCTACAACCAGGGTTCCCGGTGGCTACACCTTC
-	TRBJ1-2	TRBV29-1	TRBD1	CSAGQGGNYGYTF	TGCAGCGCAGGACAGGGCGGGAACTATGGCTACACCTTC
many	TRBJ2-1	TRBV20-1	-	CSARVLSSYNEQFF	TGCAGTGCTAGAGTTCTAAGCTCCTACAATGAGCAGTTCTTC
-	TRBJ1-1	TRBV7-6	-	CASSLALGGGLNTEAFF	TGTGCCAGCAGCTTAGCGCTCGGGGGAGGGCTGAACACTGAAGCTTTCTTT
-	TRBJ1-1	TRBV3-1	-	CASSPYTALNTEAFF	TGTGCCAGCAGCCCTTATACAGCCTTGAACACTGAAGCTTTCTTT
many	TRBJ1-1	TRBV20-1	TRBD1	CSAQTGGYTEAFF	TGCAGTGCTCAGACAGGGGGTTACACTGAAGCTTTCTTT
many	TRBJ1-1	TRBV18	-	CASSPLEENTEAFF	TGTGCCAGCTCACCACTAGAGGAGAACACTGAAGCTTTCTTT
many	TRBJ1-1	TRBV9	-	CASSVGLGGTEAFF	TGTGCCAGCAGCGTGGGTTTAGGGGGAACTGAAGCTTTCTTT
many	TRBJ2-4	TRBV25-1	-	CATSDARTRENIQYF	TGTGCCACCTCGGACGCTCGAACAAGGGAAAACATTCAGTACTTC
-	TRBJ1-1	TRBV7-7	-	CASSGAPGGEAFF	TGTGCTAGCAGCGGGGCGCCTGGGGGTGAAGCTTTCTTT
many	TRBJ2-7	TRBV6-1	TRBD1	CASSASGTGQHEQYF	TGTGCCAGCAGTGCATCCGGGACAGGGCAGCACGAGCAGTACTTC
many	TRBJ2-3	TRBV15	TRBD1	CATSTGDRETDTQYF	TGTGCCACGAGCACCGGGGACAGGGAAACAGATACGCAGTATTTT
-	TRBJ2-5	TRBV15	-	CATSIHLGLGETQYF	TGTGCCACCAGCATCCACTTGGGTCTTGGGGAGACCCAGTACTTC
once	TRBJ1-4	TRBV7-8	-	CASSKNRAYGLIPNEKLFF	TGTGCCAGCAGCAAAAACAGGGCATATGGGCTAATTCCTAATGAAAAACTGTTTTTT
few	TRBJ2-2	TRBV19	-	CASSKTPSGELFF	TGTGCCAGTAGTAAGACGCCGAGTGGGGAGCTGTTTTTT
many	TRBJ2-5	TRBV19	-	CASSIGMEETQYF	TGTGCCAGTAGTATTGGGATGGAAGAGACCCAGTACTTC
-	TRBJ2-7	TRBV18	-	CASSPYDHEQYF	TGTGCCAGCTCACCATACGACCACGAGCAGTACTTC
many	TRBJ2-3	TRBV7-2	-	CASSPPTGPIGTDTQYF	TGTGCCAGCAGCCCACCTACGGGGCCAATAGGAACAGATACGCAGTATTTT
many	TRBJ1-5	TRBV27	-	CASSLGAWQPQHF	TGTGCCAGCAGTTTAGGGGCATGGCAGCCCCAGCATTTT
many	TRBJ2-7	TRBV2	-	CASSDLRSKDRFSSYEQYF	TGTGCCAGCAGTGACCTCCGCTCGAAGGACAGATTTTCGTCCTACGAGCAGTACTTC
many	TRBJ1-4	TRBV2	TRBD1	CASSIDRVDEKLFF	TGTGCCAGCAGTATTGACAGGGTAGATGAAAAACTGTTTTTT